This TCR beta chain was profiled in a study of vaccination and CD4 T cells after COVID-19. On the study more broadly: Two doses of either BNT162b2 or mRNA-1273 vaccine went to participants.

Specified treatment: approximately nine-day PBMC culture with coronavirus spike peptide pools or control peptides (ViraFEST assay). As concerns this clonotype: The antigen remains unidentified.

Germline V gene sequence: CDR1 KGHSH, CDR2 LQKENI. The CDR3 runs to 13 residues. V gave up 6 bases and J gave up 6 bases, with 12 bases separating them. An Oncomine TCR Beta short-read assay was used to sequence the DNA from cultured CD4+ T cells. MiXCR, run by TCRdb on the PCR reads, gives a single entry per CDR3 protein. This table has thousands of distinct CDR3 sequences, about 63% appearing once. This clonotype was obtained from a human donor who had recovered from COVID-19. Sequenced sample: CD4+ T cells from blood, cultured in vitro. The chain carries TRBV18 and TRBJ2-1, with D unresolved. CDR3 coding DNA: TGTGCCAGCTCCCCGGACCTAACCAATGAGCAGTTCTTC. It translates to CASSPDLTNEQFF.